The 18 T cell receptor beta chains below all came from one sample that was sequenced in a study of control samples from healthy donors and cancer patients. Method: immunoSEQ multiplex PCR; TCRdb's copy keeps in-frame clones and lacks some. The sample totals some 180,000 clones. Sequenced input: blood. The receptors stem from a woman aged 30 to 39 in good health.

The chain employs TRBV29-1 and TRBJ1-1; tentative D call: TRBD1 (6 bases). CDR3 size: 13 residues. The germline V gene has CDR1 SQVTM and CDR2 ANQGSEA. Trimming removed 6 bases at V and 3 bases at J, with 14 bases between. In nucleotides, the CDR3 is TGCAGCGTGGTACAGGGCTCGTACACTGAAGCTTTCTTT. As protein: CSVVQGSYTEAFF.

The chain is built from TRBV5-1 and TRBJ1-2; TRBD1 matches at 7 bases. Germline-derived CDR1 and CDR2 are SGHRS and YFSETQ. V gave up 2 bases and J gave up 8 bases; unmatched junction bases: 21. This CDR3 has 18 amino acids. The CDR3 is CASSFIFIEGRGMEGYTF. In nucleotides, the CDR3 is TGCGCCAGCAGCTTCATATTTATTGAGGGCAGGGGGATGGAGGGCTACACCTTC. Complete variable domain (other parts from reference TRBV5-1 and TRBJ1-2): KAGVTQTPRYLIKTRGQQVTLSCSPISGHRSVSWYQQTPGQGLQFLFEYFSETQRNKGNFPGRFSGRQFSNSRSEMNVSTLELGDSALYLCASSFIFIEGRGMEGYTFGSGTRLTVV.

The V and J genes are TRBV27 and TRBJ2-5, with D unclear. Germline CDR1 is MNHEY and CDR2 is SMNVEV (reference sequence). V lost 6 bases and J lost 0, with 11 bases in between. The CDR3 sequence is 14 residues long. CDR3: CASSPDTNQETQYF. Here the CDR3 DNA reads TGTGCCAGCAGCCCTGACACCAACCAAGAGACCCAGTACTTC.

This rearrangement joins TRBV9 to TRBJ1-2; no reliable D call. There are 13 residues in the CDR3. Germline values: CDR1 SGDLS, CDR2 YYNGEE. Trimming removed 0 bases at V and 5 bases at J, with 8 bases between. In nucleotides, the CDR3 is TGTGCCAGCAGCGTAGGGGTTGGATATGGCTACACCTTC. Its translation is CASSVGVGYGYTF.

This rearrangement joins TRBV5-5 to TRBJ2-3, with D tentatively TRBD1 or TRBD2 (6 bases each). The CDR3 runs to 14 residues. V was trimmed by 0 bases and J by 4 bases, leaving 9 bases between them. The germline CDR1 and CDR2 sequences are SGHKS and YYEKEE (reference sequence). This CDR3 reads CASSLEGGSDTQYF. Written as DNA, the CDR3 is TGTGCCAGCAGCTTGGAGGGGGGATCAGATACGCAGTATTTT.

This chain joins TRBV5-1 and TRBJ1-5, with 8 bases identical to TRBD1. Germline loops: CDR1 SGHRS, CDR2 YFSETQ. With 5 bases clipped from V and 6 bases from J, the junction kept 10 bases outside the gene matches. The CDR3 covers 15 residues. As DNA, the CDR3 is TGCGCCAGCAGACCAGGGACAGGAGGTGGTCAGCCCCAGCATTTT. As protein: CASRPGTGGGQPQHF.

J is TRBJ2-5 and V is TRBV7-2; D is perhaps TRBD2 (6 bases). The CDR3 has 14 residues. V gave up 5 bases and J gave up 1 base, with 11 bases separating them. Looked up from germline, CDR1 is SGHTA and CDR2 is FQGNSA. The DNA of the CDR3 is TGTGCCAGCAGCATACTAGCTTTCCAAGAGACCCAGTACTTC. Its protein is CASSILAFQETQYF. The full variable domain, rest sourced from reference TRBV7-2 and TRBJ2-5, is GAGVSQSPSNKVTEKGKDVELRCDPISGHTALYWYRQSLGQGLEFLIYFQGNSAPDKSGLPSDRFSAERTGGSVSTLTIQRTQQEDSAVYLCASSILAFQETQYFGPGTRLLVL.

The rearrangement joins TRBV4-2 to TRBJ2-1, with TRBD2 identical over 11 bases. CDR3 length: 16 residues. CDR1 and CDR2 (germline): LGHNA, YNFKEQ. V lost 0 bases and J lost 9; bases outside the gene matches: 7. The CDR3 DNA reads TGTGCCAGCAGCCAAGATCGCGGGCTAGCGGGGGGTGAGCAGTTCTTC. Protein: CASSQDRGLAGGEQFF.

This rearrangement joins TRBV7-2 to TRBJ1-2, with D perhaps matching TRBD1 (6 bases). Trimming took off 2 bases at V and 8 bases at J, with 18 bases between the two ends. The germline CDR1 and CDR2 sequences are SGHTA and FQGNSA. CDR3 size: 15 residues. CDR3 residues: CASSLSQGRFGGYTF. The CDR3 nucleotides read TGTGCCAGCAGCTTATCACAGGGAAGGTTCGGCGGCTACACCTTC.

The V gene is TRBV6-6, the J gene TRBJ1-5, with 7 bases identical to TRBD1. The CDR3 loop spans 13 amino acids. CDR1 is MNHNY, CDR2 SVGAGI, per germline (reference sequence). CDR3 sequence (DNA): TGTGCAGCTCAGGGGGGATTTAATCAGCCCCAGCATTTT. It is translated as CAAQGGFNQPQHF.

The rearrangement links TRBV11-3 to TRBJ2-3; D is possibly TRBD2 (5 bases). Deletions cut 0 bases from V and 1 base from J, with 17 bases between. The germline V gene encodes CDR1 SGHNT and CDR2 YENEEA. The CDR3 loop spans 18 amino acids. CDR3 in DNA: TGTGCCAGCAGCTTAGATCCTGGTTTCGACGGGGGCACAGATACGCAGTATTTT. Its translation is CASSLDPGFDGGTDTQYF.

The chain has TRBV4-1 and TRBJ1-6; no clear D gene. CDR3 size: 17 residues. The V gene lost 4 bases and the J gene lost 4 bases, with 17 bases spanning the gap. Germline-derived CDR1 and CDR2 are MGHRA and YSYEKL. The CDR3 is CASSLPTGSAYNSPLHF. The CDR3 nucleotides are TGCGCCAGCAGCCTTCCTACCGGGTCCGCATATAATTCACCCCTCCACTTT.

The chain joins TRBV4-1 to TRBJ1-3; tentatively, D is TRBD1 (5 bases). The germline V gene has CDR1 MGHRA and CDR2 YSYEKL. Trimming removed 1 base at V and 0 bases at J, with 7 bases between. The CDR3 sequence is 15 residues long. CDR3 loop: CASSQVGVSGNTIYF. DNA for the CDR3: TGCGCCAGCAGCCAAGTGGGGGTCTCTGGAAACACCATATATTTT.

CDR3 sequence reads: CASRWNTEAFF. The CDR3 DNA follows: TGTGCCAGTAGATGGAACACTGAAGCTTTCTTT. The V gene is TRBV19, the J gene TRBJ1-1; D ambiguous. Trimming shortened V by 6 bases and J by 1 base, and 3 bases separated the two germline ends. The germline V gene encodes CDR1 LNHDA and CDR2 SQIVND (reference sequence). The CDR3 sequence is 11 residues long.

V usage is TRBV2 and J usage is TRBJ1-2; 7 positions match TRBD1. The CDR3 sequence is 14 residues long. Germline CDR1 and CDR2: SNHLY and FYNNEI. With 6 bases clipped from V and 7 bases from J, the junction kept 11 bases outside the gene matches. The CDR3 loop is CASSPGQKTFGYTF. CDR3 nucleotides: TGTGCCAGCAGCCCGGGACAGAAGACGTTTGGCTACACCTTC.

CDR3 region: CASSRDRGRPNTEAFF. In DNA form, the CDR3 reads TGTGCCAGCAGCAGGGACAGGGGGCGACCTAACACTGAAGCTTTCTTT. The J gene is TRBJ1-1, the V gene TRBV13, with 12 bases fitting TRBD1. The germline V gene encodes CDR1 PRHDT and CDR2 FYEKMQ (reference sequence). The CDR3 spans 16 residues. V lost 5 bases and J lost 2; bases outside the gene matches: 6.

J is TRBJ2-1 and V is TRBV24-1, with D perhaps given as TRBD1 or TRBD2 (6 bases each). V was cut by 1 base and J by 12 bases, with 18 bases left in between. Germline V lookup: CDR1 KGHDR, CDR2 SFDVKD. The CDR3 has 15 amino acids. For the CDR3, the DNA is TGTGCCACCAGTGATTTAGGGGGGCCCGACGTAACGCAGTTCTTC. Amino acid sequence: CATSDLGGPDVTQFF.

The V call is TRBV27, the J call TRBJ2-7; weak D call: TRBD2 (6 bases). Germline loops: CDR1 MNHEY, CDR2 SMNVEV (reference sequence). This CDR3 comprises 16 residues. Trimming took 7 bases from V and 0 from J, leaving 19 bases between them. CDR3 residues: CASTPGLYSNSYEQYF. CDR3 sequence (DNA): TGTGCCAGCACCCCGGGACTTTATTCCAACTCCTACGAGCAGTACTTC.